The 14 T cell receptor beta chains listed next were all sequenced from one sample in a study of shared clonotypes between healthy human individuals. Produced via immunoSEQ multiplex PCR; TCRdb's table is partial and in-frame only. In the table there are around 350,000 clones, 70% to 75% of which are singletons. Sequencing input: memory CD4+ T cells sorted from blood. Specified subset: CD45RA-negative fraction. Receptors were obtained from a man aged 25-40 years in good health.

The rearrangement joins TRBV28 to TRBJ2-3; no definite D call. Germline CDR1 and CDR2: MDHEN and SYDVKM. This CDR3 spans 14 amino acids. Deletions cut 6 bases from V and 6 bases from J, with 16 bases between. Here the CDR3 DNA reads TGTGCCAGCAGAAGGTGGTCATCCGGGGATACGCAGTATTTT. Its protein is CASRRWSSGDTQYF.

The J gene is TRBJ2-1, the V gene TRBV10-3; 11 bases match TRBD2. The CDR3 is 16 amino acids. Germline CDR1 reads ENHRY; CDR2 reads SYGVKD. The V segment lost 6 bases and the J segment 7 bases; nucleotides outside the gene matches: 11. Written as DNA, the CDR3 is TGTGCCATCAGGGGGGGTGGAGCTAGCGGGAGGAATGAGCAGTTCTTC. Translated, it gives CAIRGGGASGRNEQFF.

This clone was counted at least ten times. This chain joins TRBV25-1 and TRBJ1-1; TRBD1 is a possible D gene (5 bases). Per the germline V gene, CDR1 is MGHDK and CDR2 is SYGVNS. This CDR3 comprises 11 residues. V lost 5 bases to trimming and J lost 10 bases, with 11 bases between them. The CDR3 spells CASSTQGSAFF. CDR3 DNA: TGTGCCAGCAGTACTCAGGGATCAGCTTTCTTT.

Written as DNA, the CDR3 is TGTGCCAGCAGAATCGTGGGTCAACACGAGCAGTACTTC. Translating gives CASRIVGQHEQYF. This chain connects TRBV6-5 to TRBJ2-7; D unclear. There are 13 residues in the CDR3. Germline lookup yields CDR1 MNHEY and CDR2 SVGAGI. V was pared by 6 bases and J by 5 bases, with 14 bases between.

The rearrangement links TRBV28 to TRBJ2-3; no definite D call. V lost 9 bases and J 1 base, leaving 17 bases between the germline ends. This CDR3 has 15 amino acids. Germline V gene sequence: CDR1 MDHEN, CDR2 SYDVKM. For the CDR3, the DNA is TGTGCCAGTGACGCCCCCCTTCGGGGCACAGATACGCAGTATTTT. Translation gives CASDAPLRGTDTQYF.

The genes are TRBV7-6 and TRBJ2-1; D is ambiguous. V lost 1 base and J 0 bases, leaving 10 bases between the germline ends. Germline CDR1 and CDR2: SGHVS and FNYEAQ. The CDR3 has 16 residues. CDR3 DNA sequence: TGTGCCAGCAGCTTAGGAAGGACCCCCTCCTACAATGAGCAGTTCTTC. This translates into CASSLGRTPSYNEQFF.

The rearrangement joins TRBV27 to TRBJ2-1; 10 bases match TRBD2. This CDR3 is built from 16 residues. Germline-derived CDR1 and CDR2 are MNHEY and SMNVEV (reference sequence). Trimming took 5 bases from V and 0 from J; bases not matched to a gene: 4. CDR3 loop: CASSGSSGSSYNEQFF. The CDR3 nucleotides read TGTGCCAGCAGTGGCTCTAGCGGGAGCTCCTACAATGAGCAGTTCTTC.

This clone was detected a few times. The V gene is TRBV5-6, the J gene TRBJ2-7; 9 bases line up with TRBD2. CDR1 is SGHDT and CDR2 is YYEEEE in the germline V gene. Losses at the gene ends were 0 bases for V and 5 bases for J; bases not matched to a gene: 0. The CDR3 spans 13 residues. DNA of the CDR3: TGTGCCAGCAGCTTGGTAGCGGGAGACGAGCAGTACTTC. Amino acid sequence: CASSLVAGDEQYF. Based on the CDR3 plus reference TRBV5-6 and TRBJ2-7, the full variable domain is DAGVTQSPTHLIKTRGQQVTLRCSPKSGHDTVSWYQQALGQGPQFIFQYYEEEERQRGNFPDRFSGHQFPNYSSELNVNALLLGDSALYLCASSLVAGDEQYFGPGTRLTVT.

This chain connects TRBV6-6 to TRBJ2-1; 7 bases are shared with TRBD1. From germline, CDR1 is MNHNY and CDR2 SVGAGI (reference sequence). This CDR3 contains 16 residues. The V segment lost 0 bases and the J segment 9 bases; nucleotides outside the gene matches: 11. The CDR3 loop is CASSYSVQGVLGEQFF. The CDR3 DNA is TGTGCCAGCAGTTACTCGGTGCAGGGGGTCCTCGGTGAGCAGTTCTTC.

The CDR3 DNA reads as TGTGCCTGGAGGAATACAGGGACTGGGGCCAACGTCCTGACTTTC. Translating it yields CAWRNTGTGANVLTF. The V and J genes are TRBV30 and TRBJ2-6; a possible D gene is TRBD1 (6 bases). Germline assignment: CDR1 GTSNPN and CDR2 SVGIG (reference sequence). The V end was cut by 3 bases, the J end by 2 bases, with 11 bases between. This CDR3 spans 15 amino acids.

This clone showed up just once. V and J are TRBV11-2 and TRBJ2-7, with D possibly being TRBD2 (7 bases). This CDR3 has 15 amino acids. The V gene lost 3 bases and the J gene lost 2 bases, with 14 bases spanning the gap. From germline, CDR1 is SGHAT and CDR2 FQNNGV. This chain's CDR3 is CASSLRGGGTYEQYF. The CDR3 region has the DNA TGTGCCAGCAGCTTGAGAGGGGGAGGGACCTACGAGCAGTACTTC.

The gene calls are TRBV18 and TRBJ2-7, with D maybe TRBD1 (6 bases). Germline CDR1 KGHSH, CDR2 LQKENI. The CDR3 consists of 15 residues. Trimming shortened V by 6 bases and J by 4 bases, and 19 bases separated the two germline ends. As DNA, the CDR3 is TGTGCCAGCTCCCTCCCTAAAGACAGGCCATACGAGCAGTACTTC. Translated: CASSLPKDRPYEQYF.

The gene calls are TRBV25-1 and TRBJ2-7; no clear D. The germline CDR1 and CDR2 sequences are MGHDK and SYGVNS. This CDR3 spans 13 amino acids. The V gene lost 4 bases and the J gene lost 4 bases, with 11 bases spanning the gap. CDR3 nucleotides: TGTGCCAGCAGTGCCCCTGAAGGGTACGAGCAGTACTTC. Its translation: CASSAPEGYEQYF.

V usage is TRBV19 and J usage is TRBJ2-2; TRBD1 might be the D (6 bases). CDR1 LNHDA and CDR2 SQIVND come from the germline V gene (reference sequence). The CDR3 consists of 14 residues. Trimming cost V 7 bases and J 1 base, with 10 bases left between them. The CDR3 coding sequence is TGTGCCAGTACCCCGGGACAGAACACCGGGGAGCTGTTTTTT. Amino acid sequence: CASTPGQNTGELFF.